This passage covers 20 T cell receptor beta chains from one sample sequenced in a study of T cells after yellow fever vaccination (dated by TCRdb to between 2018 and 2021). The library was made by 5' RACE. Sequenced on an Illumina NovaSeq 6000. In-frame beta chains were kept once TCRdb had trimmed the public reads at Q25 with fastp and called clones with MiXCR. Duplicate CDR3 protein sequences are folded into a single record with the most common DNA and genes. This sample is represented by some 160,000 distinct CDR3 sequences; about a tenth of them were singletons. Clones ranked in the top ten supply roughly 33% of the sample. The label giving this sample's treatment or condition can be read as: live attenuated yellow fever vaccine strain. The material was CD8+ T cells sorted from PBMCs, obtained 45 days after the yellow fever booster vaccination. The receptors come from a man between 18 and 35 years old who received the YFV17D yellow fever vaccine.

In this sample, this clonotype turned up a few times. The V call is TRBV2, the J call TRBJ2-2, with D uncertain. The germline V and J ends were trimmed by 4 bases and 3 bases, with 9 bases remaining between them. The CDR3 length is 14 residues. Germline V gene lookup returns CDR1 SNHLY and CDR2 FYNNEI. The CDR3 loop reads CASSVGSYTGELFF. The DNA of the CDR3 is TGTGCCAGCAGTGTAGGCAGCTACACCGGGGAGCTGTTTTTT.

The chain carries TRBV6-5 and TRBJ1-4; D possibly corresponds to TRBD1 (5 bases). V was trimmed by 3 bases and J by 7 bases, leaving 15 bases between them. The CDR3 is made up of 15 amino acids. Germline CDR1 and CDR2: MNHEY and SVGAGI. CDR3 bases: TGTGCCAGCAGTTATGGACGGCAGGGCCCTGAAAAACTGTTTTTT. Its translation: CASSYGRQGPEKLFF.

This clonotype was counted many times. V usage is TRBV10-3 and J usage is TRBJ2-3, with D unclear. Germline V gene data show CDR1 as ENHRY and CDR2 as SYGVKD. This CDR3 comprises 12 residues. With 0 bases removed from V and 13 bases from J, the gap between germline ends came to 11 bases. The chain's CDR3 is CAISESALVEYF. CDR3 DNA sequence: TGTGCCATCAGTGAGTCGGCCCTAGTTGAGTATTTT.

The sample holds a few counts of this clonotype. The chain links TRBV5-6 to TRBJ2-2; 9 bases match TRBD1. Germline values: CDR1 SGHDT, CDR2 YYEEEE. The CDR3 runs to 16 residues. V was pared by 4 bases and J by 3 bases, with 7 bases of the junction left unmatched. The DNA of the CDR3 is TGTGCCAGCAGCAACGGACAGGGGCGCGACACCGGGGAGCTGTTTTTT. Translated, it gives CASSNGQGRDTGELFF.

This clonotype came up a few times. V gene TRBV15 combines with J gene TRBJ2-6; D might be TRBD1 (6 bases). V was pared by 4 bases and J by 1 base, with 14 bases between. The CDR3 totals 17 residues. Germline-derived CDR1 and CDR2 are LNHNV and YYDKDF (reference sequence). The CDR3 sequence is CATSTIRTASGANVLTF. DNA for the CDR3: TGTGCCACCAGCACCATTCGGACAGCGTCTGGGGCCAACGTCCTGACTTTC.

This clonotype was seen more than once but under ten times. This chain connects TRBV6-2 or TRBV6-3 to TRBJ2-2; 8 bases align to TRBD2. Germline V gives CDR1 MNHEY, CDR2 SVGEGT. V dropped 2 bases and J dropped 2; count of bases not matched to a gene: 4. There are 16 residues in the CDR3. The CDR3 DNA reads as TGTGCCAGCAGTTACCCGGGGGGGCCTAACACCGGGGAGCTGTTTTTT. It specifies CASSYPGGPNTGELFF.

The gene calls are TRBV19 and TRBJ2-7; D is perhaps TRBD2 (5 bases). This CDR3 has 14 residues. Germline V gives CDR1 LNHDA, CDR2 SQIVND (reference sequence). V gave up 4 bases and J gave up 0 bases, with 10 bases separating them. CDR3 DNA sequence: TGTGCCAGTAGTAGCACCGGGATCTCCTACGAGCAGTACTTC. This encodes CASSSTGISYEQYF.

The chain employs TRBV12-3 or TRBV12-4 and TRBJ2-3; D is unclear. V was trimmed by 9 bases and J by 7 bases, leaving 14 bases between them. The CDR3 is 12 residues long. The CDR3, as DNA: TGTGCCAGTCTAAAGGGCGGACATACGCAGTATTTT. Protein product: CASLKGGHTQYF.

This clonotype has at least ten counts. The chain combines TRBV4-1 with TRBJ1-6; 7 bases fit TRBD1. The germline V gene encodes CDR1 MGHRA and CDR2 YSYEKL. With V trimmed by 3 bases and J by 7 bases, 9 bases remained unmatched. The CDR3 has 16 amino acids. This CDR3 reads CASSHASGGSNSPLHF. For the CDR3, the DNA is TGCGCCAGCAGCCATGCTTCAGGGGGATCGAATTCACCCCTCCACTTT.

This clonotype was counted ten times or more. CDR3 residues: CSVAALNTDTQYF. The CDR3 region has the DNA TGCAGCGTTGCTGCTCTTAATACAGATACGCAGTATTTT. This rearrangement joins TRBV29-1 to TRBJ2-3; D unresolved. V lost 4 bases, J lost 3 bases, and 11 bases lay in between. The length of the CDR3 is 13 residues. The germline gives CDR1 SQVTM, CDR2 ANQGSEA.

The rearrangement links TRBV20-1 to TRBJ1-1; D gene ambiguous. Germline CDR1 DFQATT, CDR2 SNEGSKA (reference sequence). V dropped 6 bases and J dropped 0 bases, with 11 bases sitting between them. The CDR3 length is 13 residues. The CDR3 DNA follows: TGCAGTGCCCGCGAGCTAATGAACACTGAAGCTTTCTTT. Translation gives CSARELMNTEAFF.

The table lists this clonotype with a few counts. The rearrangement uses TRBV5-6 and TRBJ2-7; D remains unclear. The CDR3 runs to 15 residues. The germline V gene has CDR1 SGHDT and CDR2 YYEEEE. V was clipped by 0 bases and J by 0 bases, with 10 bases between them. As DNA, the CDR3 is TGTGCCAGCAGCTTGGGACCGAGAAGCTCCTACGAGCAGTACTTC. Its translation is CASSLGPRSSYEQYF.

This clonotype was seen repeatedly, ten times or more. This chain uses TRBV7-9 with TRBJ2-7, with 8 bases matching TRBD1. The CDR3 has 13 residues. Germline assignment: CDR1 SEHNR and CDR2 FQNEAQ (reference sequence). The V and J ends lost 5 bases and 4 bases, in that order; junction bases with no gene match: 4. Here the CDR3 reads CASSRQGSYEQYV. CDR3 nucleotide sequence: TGTGCCAGCAGCCGACAGGGGTCTTACGAGCAGTACGTC.

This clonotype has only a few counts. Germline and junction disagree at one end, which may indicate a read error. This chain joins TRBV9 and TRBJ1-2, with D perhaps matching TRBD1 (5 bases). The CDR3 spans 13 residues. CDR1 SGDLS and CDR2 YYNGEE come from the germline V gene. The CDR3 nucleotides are TGTGCCAGCAGCATCGGACAAAACTCTGGCTACACCTTC. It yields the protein CASSIGQNSGYTF. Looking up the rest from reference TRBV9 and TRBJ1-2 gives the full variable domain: DSGVTQTPKHLITATGQRVTLRCSPRSGDLSVYWYQQSLDQGLQFLIQYYNGEERAKGNILERFSAQQFPDLHSELNLSSLELGDSALYFCASSIGQNSGYTFGSGTRLTVV.

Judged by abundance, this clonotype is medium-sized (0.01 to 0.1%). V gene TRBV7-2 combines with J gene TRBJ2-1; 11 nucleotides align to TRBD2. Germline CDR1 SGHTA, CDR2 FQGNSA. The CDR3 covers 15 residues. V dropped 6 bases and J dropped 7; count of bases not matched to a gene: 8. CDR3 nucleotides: TGTGCCAGCAGTTTCGGACTAGCGGGTGGGAATGAGCAGTTCTTC. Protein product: CASSFGLAGGNEQFF.

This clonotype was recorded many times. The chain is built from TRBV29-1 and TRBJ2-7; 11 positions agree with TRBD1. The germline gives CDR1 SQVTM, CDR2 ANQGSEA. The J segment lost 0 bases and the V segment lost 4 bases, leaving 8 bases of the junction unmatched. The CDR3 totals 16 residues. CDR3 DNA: TGCAGCGTTGGGAAAGGGACAGGGGGGTACTCCTACGAGCAGTACTTC. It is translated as CSVGKGTGGYSYEQYF.

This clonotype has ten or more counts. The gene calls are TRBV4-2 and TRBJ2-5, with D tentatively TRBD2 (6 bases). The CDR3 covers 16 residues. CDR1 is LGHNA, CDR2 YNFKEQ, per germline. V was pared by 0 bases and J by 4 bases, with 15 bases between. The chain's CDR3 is CASSQEAGQGGETQYF. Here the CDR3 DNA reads TGTGCCAGCAGCCAAGAGGCCGGCCAGGGAGGAGAGACCCAGTACTTC.

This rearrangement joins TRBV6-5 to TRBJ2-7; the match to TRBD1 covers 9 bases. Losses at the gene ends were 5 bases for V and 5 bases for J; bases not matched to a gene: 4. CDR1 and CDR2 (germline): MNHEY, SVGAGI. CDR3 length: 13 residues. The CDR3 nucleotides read TGTGCCAGCAGTGGGACAGGGTTCGACGAGCAGTACTTC. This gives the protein CASSGTGFDEQYF.

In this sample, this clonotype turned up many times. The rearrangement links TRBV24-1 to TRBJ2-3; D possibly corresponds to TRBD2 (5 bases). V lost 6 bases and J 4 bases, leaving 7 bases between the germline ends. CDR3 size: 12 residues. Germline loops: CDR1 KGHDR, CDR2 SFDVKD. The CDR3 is CATSRGADTQYF. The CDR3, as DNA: TGTGCCACCAGTCGGGGAGCAGATACGCAGTATTTT.

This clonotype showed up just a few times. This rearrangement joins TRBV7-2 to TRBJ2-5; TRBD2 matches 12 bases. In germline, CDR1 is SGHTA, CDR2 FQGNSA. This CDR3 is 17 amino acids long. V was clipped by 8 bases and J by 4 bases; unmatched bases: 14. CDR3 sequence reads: CASLGASGGEWAETQYF. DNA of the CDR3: TGTGCCAGCTTGGGTGCTAGCGGGGGGGAGTGGGCAGAGACCCAGTACTTC.